This entry lists 19 T cell receptor beta chains sequenced from one sample in a study of T cell repertoires in cytomegalovirus infection. From the reads, TCRdb called clonotypes with MiXCR, one entry per CDR3 protein. The sample has roughly 280,000 distinct CDR3 sequences, 9.1% seen once. Sequencing was done on a sample of PBMCs. The source of these receptors is a human donor in good health (CMV status not recorded). Some clones in this sample may be carry-over from other donors' samples.

The chain uses TRBV19 and TRBJ2-5; D gene unclear. The germline CDR1 and CDR2 sequences are LNHDA and SQIVND (reference sequence). This CDR3 comprises 13 residues. V gave up 6 bases and J gave up 2 bases, with 10 bases separating them. The CDR3 region has the DNA TGTGCCAGTAGGACAAGAAGGCAAGAGACCCAGTACTTC. It translates to CASRTRRQETQYF.

V is TRBV28 and J is TRBJ1-5, with 10 bases that match TRBD1. V trimming: 9 bases; J trimming: 7 bases; junction bases outside the gene matches: 12. This CDR3 contains 15 residues. Germline V lookup: CDR1 MDHEN, CDR2 SYDVKM. CDR3 residues: CASYPGQGTGQPQHF. CDR3 sequence (DNA): TGTGCCAGTTACCCGGGACAGGGGACGGGGCAGCCCCAGCATTTT.

In its sample, this clonotype was seen many times. The chain carries TRBV7-2 and TRBJ1-5; D gene unclear. Deletions cut 1 base from V and 6 bases from J, with 7 bases between. The germline V gene encodes CDR1 SGHTA and CDR2 FQGNSA. This CDR3 is 13 amino acids long. This chain's CDR3 is CASSLGSPQPQHF. CDR3 nucleotide sequence: TGTGCCAGCAGCTTAGGAAGCCCTCAGCCCCAGCATTTT. The whole variable domain, filled in from reference TRBV7-2 and TRBJ1-5, reads GAGVSQSPSNKVTEKGKDVELRCDPISGHTALYWYRQSLGQGLEFLIYFQGNSAPDKSGLPSDRFSAERTGGSVSTLTIQRTQQEDSAVYLCASSLGSPQPQHFGDGTRLSIL.

This clonotype appeared many times. J is TRBJ2-7 and V is TRBV19; D may be TRBD1 (5 bases). CDR3 length equals 15 residues. The germline V and J ends were trimmed by 6 bases and 2 bases, with 17 bases remaining between them. Germline CDR1 reads LNHDA; CDR2 reads SQIVND (reference sequence). The DNA of the CDR3 is TGTGCCAGTAGCCCCGCAGGAAGGACAACCTACGAGCAGTACTTC. Amino acid sequence: CASSPAGRTTYEQYF.

The CDR3 protein is CASTVGQGVTEAFF. CDR3 sequence (DNA): TGTGCCAGCACCGTTGGACAGGGGGTCACTGAAGCTTTCTTT. The chain combines TRBV11-3 with TRBJ1-1, with 10 bases matching TRBD1. J gave up 4 bases and V 7 bases, and 6 bases lay outside the gene matches. The CDR3 is 14 residues long. The V gene's germline CDR1 is SGHNT and CDR2 YENEEA. Together with reference TRBV11-3 and TRBJ1-1, the CDR3 gives the full variable domain: EAGVVQSPRYKIIEKKQPVAFWCNPISGHNTLYWYLQNLGQGPELLIRYENEEAVDDSQLPKDRFSAERLKGVDSTLKIQPAELGDSAVYLCASTVGQGVTEAFFGQGTRLTVV.

This clonotype was seen repeatedly, ten times or more. CDR3 in amino acids: CASSSARGEAFF. CDR3 bases: TGTGCCAGCAGCTCCGCCAGGGGTGAAGCTTTCTTT. The V call is TRBV12-3 or TRBV12-4, the J call TRBJ1-1, with D possibly being TRBD1 (6 bases). The germline V and J ends were trimmed by 6 bases and 7 bases, with 12 bases remaining between them. The CDR3 is 12 amino acids.

This clonotype was picked up a small number of times. The rearrangement uses TRBV7-2 and TRBJ2-4; D gene unclear. CDR3 size: 14 residues. Trimming pared 0 bases from V and 15 bases from J, leaving 18 bases between. The germline V gene encodes CDR1 SGHTA and CDR2 FQGNSA. The CDR3 DNA follows: TGTGCCAGCAGCTTAGCCCCTTCGACTCCTTATCTGTACTTC. Its translation is CASSLAPSTPYLYF.

The chain uses TRBV18 and TRBJ2-6, with 8 bases lining up with TRBD1. CDR3 length: 17 amino acids. The V segment lost 3 bases and the J segment 2 bases; nucleotides outside the gene matches: 6. CDR1 and CDR2 (germline): KGHSH, LQKENI. The CDR3 protein is CASSPRGLEAGANVLTF. CDR3 nucleotides: TGTGCCAGCTCACCCAGGGGGCTGGAAGCTGGGGCCAACGTCCTGACTTTC.

In its sample, this clonotype was seen a few times. The gene calls are TRBV5-1 and TRBJ1-2; TRBD1 aligns across 7 bases. Germline loops: CDR1 SGHRS, CDR2 YFSETQ. With 0 bases clipped from V and 3 bases from J, the junction kept 14 bases outside the gene matches. The CDR3 runs 18 residues. CDR3 loop: CASSLEGTVFGGDYGYTF. CDR3 nucleotides: TGCGCCAGCAGCTTGGAAGGGACAGTGTTTGGCGGAGACTATGGCTACACCTTC.

At least ten counts were recorded for this clonotype. J is TRBJ2-2 and V is TRBV4-2, with D unclear. Germline V gives CDR1 LGHNA, CDR2 YNFKEQ. The CDR3 totals 16 residues. Trimming cost V 0 bases and J 5 bases, with 13 bases left between them. The CDR3 region has the DNA TGTGCCAGCAGCCAAGAGTATCCCCTTAGGACCGGGGAGCTGTTTTTT. Amino acids: CASSQEYPLRTGELFF.

This clonotype has at least ten counts. The V and J genes are TRBV7-2 and TRBJ1-4; D may be TRBD1 (6 bases). This CDR3 has 17 residues. The V and J ends lost 2 bases and 5 bases respectively, with 18 bases between them. The V gene's germline CDR1 is SGHTA and CDR2 FQGNSA. The CDR3, as DNA: TGTGCCAGCAGCTTACATCTGGGGGGGGCAGCGAATGAAAAACTGTTTTTT. Translating it yields CASSLHLGGAANEKLFF.

This clonotype was detected ten times or more. The chain uses TRBV20-1 and TRBJ1-2; a possible D gene is TRBD1 (6 bases). Trimming removed 3 bases at V and 2 bases at J, with 13 bases between. Looked up from germline, CDR1 is DFQATT and CDR2 is SNEGSKA (reference sequence). This CDR3 has 14 residues. As DNA, the CDR3 is TGCAGTGCTAGGTCGGGGGGCCCCAACTATGGCTACACCTTC. It specifies CSARSGGPNYGYTF.

This clonotype was seen at least ten times. The chain links TRBV7-2 to TRBJ2-3; 10 bases line up with TRBD1. The ends lost 4 bases at V and 7 bases at J; junction bases unmatched: 8. The CDR3 extends over 15 amino acids. The V gene's germline CDR1 is SGHTA and CDR2 FQGNSA. CDR3 in amino acids: CASSSGTGATNTQYF. The CDR3 nucleotides read TGTGCCAGCAGCTCCGGGACAGGGGCGACGAATACGCAGTATTTT.

This clonotype was counted between two and nine times. This sequence joins TRBV12-3 or TRBV12-4 and TRBJ1-2; 10 nucleotides align to TRBD1. The CDR3 has 15 residues. V lost 3 bases and J lost 8; bases outside the gene matches: 9. The CDR3 region is CASSFRTGGTQGYTF. The DNA of the CDR3 is TGTGCCAGCAGTTTCCGGACAGGGGGGACGCAAGGCTACACCTTC.

This clonotype was observed many times. This chain links TRBV7-2 with TRBJ1-1; D uncertain. Trimming pared 2 bases from V and 5 bases from J, leaving 6 bases between. Germline values: CDR1 SGHTA, CDR2 FQGNSA. The CDR3 has 12 residues. The CDR3 protein is CASSLYGTEAFF. The CDR3 coding sequence is TGTGCCAGCAGCTTATATGGAACTGAAGCTTTCTTT.

This clonotype has at least ten counts. The chain employs TRBV7-6 and TRBJ1-4; D is uncertain. Trimming pared 0 bases from V and 0 bases from J, leaving 11 bases between. Germline CDR1 is SGHVS and CDR2 is FNYEAQ. The CDR3 is made up of 17 amino acids. The CDR3 spells CASSLAFSRPTNEKLFF. DNA for the CDR3: TGTGCCAGCAGCTTAGCTTTCTCGCGGCCAACTAATGAAAAACTGTTTTTT.

This clonotype has ten or more counts. The chain employs TRBV7-2 and TRBJ1-1; a possible D gene is TRBD1 (5 bases). This CDR3 comprises 15 residues. Germline V gene sequence: CDR1 SGHTA, CDR2 FQGNSA. Trimming cost V 3 bases and J 4 bases, with 15 bases left between them. The CDR3 region is CASSFGQWGVTEAFF. The CDR3 DNA follows: TGTGCCAGCAGCTTCGGACAATGGGGTGTCACTGAAGCTTTCTTT.

This clonotype was observed a handful of times. The gene calls are TRBV14 and TRBJ1-4, with 10 nucleotides matching TRBD1. Losses at the gene ends were 1 base for V and 6 bases for J; bases not matched to a gene: 5. Germline V lookup: CDR1 SGHDN, CDR2 FVKESK. There are 16 residues in the CDR3. CDR3 coding DNA: TGTGCCAGCAGCCAAGCGAGGGGGACAGGGGATGAAAAACTGTTTTTT. This translates into CASSQARGTGDEKLFF.

This clonotype was recorded many times. The chain has TRBV7-2 and TRBJ2-2; D gene ambiguous. The V end lost 2 bases, the J end lost 4 bases, and 8 bases lay between the germline ends. This CDR3 has 14 amino acids. CDR1 is SGHTA and CDR2 is FQGNSA in the germline V gene. The CDR3 DNA reads TGTGCCAGCAGCTTAAGTAGGAGCACCGGGGAGCTGTTTTTT. Encoded protein: CASSLSRSTGELFF.